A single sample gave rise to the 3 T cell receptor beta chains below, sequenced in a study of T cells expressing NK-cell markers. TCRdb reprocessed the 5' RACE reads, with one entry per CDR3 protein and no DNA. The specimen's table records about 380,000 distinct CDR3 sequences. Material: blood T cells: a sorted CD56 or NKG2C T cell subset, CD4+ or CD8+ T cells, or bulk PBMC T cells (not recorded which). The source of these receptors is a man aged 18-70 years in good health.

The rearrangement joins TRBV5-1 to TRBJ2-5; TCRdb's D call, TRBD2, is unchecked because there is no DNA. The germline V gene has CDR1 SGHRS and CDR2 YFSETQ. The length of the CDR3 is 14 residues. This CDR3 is CASSFGPDSGTQYF.

The CDR3 reads CATSSLGRGNQPQHF. V is TRBV15 and J is TRBJ1-5; the TRBD1 assignment by TCRdb is unverifiable without DNA. The germline CDR1 and CDR2 sequences are LNHNV and YYDKDF (reference sequence). The CDR3 contains 15 residues.

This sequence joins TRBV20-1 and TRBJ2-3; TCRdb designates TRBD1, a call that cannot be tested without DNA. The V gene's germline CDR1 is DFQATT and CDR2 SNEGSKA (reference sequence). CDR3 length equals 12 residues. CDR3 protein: CSATQGTDTQYF.